The entry below describes one T cell receptor beta chain. Germline V gene data show CDR1 as SGDLS and CDR2 as YYNGEE. Trimming left V 4 bases short and J 8 bases short, with 18 bases between. This CDR3 is 14 amino acids long. These data belong to a study of cytomegalovirus exposure and HLA in healthy donors. The PCR ran on 60 Vbeta and 13 Jbeta primers. Sequencing used immunoSEQ multiplex PCR; TCRdb keeps in-frame clones, though not all of them. This table has hundreds of thousands of clones, almost 85% appearing once. This sequence originates from a woman aged 40 to 50 in good health and CMV-seronegative. The gene calls are TRBV9 and TRBJ1-2; perhaps TRBD1 as D (5 bases). Material: PBMCs. CDR3: CASSPSGGVDGYTF. The DNA for the CDR3 is TGTGCCAGCAGCCCCTCCGGGGGGGTGGACGGCTACACCTTC.